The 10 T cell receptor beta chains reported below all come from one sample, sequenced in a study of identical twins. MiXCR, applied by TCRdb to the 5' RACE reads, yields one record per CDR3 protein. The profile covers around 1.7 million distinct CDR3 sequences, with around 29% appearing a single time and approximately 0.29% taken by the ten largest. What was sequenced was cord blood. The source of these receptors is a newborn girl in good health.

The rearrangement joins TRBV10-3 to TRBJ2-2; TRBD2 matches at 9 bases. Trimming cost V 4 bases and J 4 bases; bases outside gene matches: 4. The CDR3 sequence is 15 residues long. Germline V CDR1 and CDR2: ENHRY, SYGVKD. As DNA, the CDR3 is TGTGCCATCAGTGCAACTAGCGGGTTCACCGGGGAGCTGTTTTTT. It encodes CAISATSGFTGELFF.

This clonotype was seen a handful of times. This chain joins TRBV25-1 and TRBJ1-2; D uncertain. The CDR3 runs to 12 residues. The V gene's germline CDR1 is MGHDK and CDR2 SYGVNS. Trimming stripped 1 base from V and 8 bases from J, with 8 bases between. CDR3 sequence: CASSEFRQGYTF. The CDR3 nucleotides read TGTGCCAGCAGTGAATTTCGGCAGGGCTACACCTTC.

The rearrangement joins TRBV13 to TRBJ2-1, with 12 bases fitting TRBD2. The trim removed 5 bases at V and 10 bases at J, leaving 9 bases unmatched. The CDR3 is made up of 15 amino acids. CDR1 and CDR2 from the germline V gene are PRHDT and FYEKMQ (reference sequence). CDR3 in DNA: TGTGCCAGCAGCGGACGACTAGCGGGGGTTAAAGAGCAGTTCTTC. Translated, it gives CASSGRLAGVKEQFF.

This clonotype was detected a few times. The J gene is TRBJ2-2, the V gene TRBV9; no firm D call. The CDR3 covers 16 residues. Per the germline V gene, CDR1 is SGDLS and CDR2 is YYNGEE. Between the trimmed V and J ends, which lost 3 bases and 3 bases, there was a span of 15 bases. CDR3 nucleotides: TGTGCCAGCAGCGCCAGACTCACTCGTCACACCGGGGAGCTGTTTTTT. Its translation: CASSARLTRHTGELFF.

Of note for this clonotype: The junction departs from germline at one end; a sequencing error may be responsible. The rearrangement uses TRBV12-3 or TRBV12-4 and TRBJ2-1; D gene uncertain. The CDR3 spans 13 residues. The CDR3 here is CATSEGSYNERFF. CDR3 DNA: TGTGCCACCTCGGAAGGCTCCTACAATGAGCGGTTCTTC.

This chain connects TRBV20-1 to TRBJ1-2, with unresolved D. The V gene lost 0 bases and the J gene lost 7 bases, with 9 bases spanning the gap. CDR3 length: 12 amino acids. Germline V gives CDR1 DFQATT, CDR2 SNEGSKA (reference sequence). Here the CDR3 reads CSAREGRSGYTF. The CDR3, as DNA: TGCAGTGCTAGAGAGGGCAGGAGTGGCTACACCTTC.

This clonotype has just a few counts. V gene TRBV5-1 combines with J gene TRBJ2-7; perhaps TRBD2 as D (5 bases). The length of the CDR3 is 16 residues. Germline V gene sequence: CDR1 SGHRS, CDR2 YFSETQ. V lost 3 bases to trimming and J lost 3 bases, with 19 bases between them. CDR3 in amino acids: CASSSLGVADSYEQYF. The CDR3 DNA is TGCGCCAGCAGCTCCCTCGGGGTGGCGGATAGCTACGAGCAGTACTTC.

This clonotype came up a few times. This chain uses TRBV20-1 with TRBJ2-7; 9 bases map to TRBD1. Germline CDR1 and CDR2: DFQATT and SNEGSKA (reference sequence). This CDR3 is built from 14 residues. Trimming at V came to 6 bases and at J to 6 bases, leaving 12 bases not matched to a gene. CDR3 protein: CSARTGGLSTEQYF. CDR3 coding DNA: TGCAGTGCGCGAACAGGGGGCCTTAGTACCGAGCAGTACTTC.

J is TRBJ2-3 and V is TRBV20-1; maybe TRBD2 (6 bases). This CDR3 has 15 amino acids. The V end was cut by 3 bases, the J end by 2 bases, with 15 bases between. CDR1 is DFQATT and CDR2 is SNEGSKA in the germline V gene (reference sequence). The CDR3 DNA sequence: TGCAGTGCTAGCCGGGACTGGTCGTACACAGATACGCAGTATTTT. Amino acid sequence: CSASRDWSYTDTQYF.

The CDR3 nucleotides read TGTGCCAGCAGCCCCCGACATGTGCGGACTGAAGCTTTCTTT. This translates into CASSPRHVRTEAFF. The J gene is TRBJ1-1, the V gene TRBV4-2; no clear D gene. The CDR3 is 14 amino acids. V was clipped by 4 bases and J by 5 bases, with 14 bases between them. CDR1 LGHNA and CDR2 YNFKEQ come from the germline V gene.